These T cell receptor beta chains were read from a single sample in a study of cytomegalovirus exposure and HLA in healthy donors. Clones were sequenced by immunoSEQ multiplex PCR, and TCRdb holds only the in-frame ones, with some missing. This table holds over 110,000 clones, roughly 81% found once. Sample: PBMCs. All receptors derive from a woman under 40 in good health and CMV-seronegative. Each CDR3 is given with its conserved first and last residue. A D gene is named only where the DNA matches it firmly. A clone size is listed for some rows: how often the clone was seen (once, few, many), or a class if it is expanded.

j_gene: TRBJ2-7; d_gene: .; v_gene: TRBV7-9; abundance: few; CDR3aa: CASSLEVRSYEQYF; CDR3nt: TGTGCCAGCAGCTTAGAGGTCAGGTCCTACGAGCAGTACTTC
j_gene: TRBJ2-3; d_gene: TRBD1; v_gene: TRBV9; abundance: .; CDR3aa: CASSVGQGTTDTQYF; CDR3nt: TGTGCCAGCAGCGTAGGACAGGGGACCACAGATACGCAGTATTTT
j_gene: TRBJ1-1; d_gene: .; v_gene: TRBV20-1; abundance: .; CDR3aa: CSASINTEAFF; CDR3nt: TGCAGTGCTTCAATCAACACTGAAGCTTTCTTT
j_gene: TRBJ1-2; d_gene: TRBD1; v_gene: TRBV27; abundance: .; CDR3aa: CASSSPGQGEVGGYTF; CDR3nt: TGTGCCAGCAGTTCCCCCGGACAGGGGGAAGTCGGAGGCTACACCTTC
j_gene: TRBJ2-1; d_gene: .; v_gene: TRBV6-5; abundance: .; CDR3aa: CASSYPGYNEQFF; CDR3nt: TGTGCCAGCAGTTATCCGGGCTACAATGAGCAGTTCTTC
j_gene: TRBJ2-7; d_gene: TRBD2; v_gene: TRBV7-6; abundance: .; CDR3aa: CASSRTSGGYEQYF; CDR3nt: TGTGCCAGCAGCCGGACTAGCGGGGGCTACGAGCAGTACTTC
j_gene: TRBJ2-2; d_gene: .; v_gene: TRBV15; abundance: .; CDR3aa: CATSRDRISTGMGELFF; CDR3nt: TGTGCCACCAGCAGAGATCGGATATCTACAGGGATGGGGGAGCTGTTTTTT
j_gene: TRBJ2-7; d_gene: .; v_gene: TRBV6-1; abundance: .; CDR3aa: CASSARFYEQYF; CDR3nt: TGTGCCAGCAGTGCGCGATTCTACGAGCAGTACTTC
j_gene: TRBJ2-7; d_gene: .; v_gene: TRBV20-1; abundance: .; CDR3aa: CSARALYKQYF; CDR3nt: TGCAGTGCTAGGGCTCTGTATAAGCAGTACTTC
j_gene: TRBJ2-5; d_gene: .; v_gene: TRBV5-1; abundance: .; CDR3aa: CASSPGGWGGGETQYF; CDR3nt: TGCGCCAGCAGCCCCGGAGGGTGGGGCGGTGGAGAGACCCAGTACTTC
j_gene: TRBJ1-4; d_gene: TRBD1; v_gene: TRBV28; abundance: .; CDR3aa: CASSLGQATNEKLFF; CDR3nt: TGTGCCAGCAGCCTCGGACAGGCAACTAATGAAAAACTGTTTTTT
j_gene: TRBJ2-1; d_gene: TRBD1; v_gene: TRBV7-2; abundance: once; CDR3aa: CASSLLRDRGFNEQFF; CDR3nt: TGTGCCAGCAGCTTATTACGGGACAGGGGTTTCAATGAGCAGTTCTTC
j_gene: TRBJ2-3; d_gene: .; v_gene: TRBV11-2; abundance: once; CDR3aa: CASSRRVTDTQYF; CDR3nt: TGTGCCAGCAGCAGGAGGGTTACAGATACGCAGTATTTT
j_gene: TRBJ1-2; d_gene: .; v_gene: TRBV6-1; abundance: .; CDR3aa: CASSDAGRLLIYGYTF; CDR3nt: TGTGCCAGCAGTGACGCCGGGAGACTGTTGATCTATGGCTACACCTTC
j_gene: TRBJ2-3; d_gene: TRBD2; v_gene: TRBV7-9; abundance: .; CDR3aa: CASSSLSSGGGTDTQYF; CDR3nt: TGTGCCAGCAGCAGTCTCTCTAGCGGGGGGGGCACAGATACGCAGTATTTT
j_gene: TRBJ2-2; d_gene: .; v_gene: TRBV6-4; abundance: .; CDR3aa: CASSDRQVRTGELFF; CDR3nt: TGTGCCAGCAGTGATAGGCAGGTCCGAACCGGGGAGCTGTTTTTT
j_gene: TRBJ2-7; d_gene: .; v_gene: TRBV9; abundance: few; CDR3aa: CASSAKSTGYEQYF; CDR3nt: TGTGCCAGCAGCGCCAAGTCGACAGGCTACGAGCAGTACTTC
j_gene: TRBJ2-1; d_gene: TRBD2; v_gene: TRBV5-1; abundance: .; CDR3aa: CASSPRLAGTSNEQFF; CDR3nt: TGCGCCAGCAGCCCTAGACTAGCGGGGACCTCCAATGAGCAGTTCTTC
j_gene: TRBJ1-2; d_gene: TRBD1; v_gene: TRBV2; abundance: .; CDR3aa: CASSGDSNYGYTF; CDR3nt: TGTGCCAGCAGTGGGGACAGCAACTATGGCTACACCTTC
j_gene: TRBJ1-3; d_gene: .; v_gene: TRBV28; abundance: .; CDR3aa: CASSKQIFNSGNTIYF; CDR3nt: TGTGCCAGCAGTAAACAGATCTTTAACTCTGGAAACACCATATATTTT
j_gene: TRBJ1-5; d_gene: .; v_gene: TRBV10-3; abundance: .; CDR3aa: CAISEPGTGQPQHF; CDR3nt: TGTGCCATCAGTGAGCCGGGGACTGGGCAGCCCCAGCATTTT
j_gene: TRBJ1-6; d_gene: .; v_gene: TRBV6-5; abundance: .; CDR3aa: CASRTGGGHSPLHF; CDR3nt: TGTGCCAGCAGAACGGGGGGGGGTCATTCACCCCTCCACTTT
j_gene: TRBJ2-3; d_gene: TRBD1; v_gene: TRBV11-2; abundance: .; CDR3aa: CASSEQGGGYTQYF; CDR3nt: TGTGCCAGCAGCGAACAGGGGGGAGGTTATACGCAGTATTTT
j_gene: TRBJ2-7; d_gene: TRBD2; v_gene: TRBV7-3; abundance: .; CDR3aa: CASSLGLAAPYEQYF; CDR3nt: TGTGCCAGCAGCTTAGGGCTAGCGGCCCCCTACGAGCAGTACTTC
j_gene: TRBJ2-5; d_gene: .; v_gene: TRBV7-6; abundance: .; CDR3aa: CASSLVTVGTETQYF; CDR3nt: TGTGCCAGCAGCTTAGTGACAGTAGGTACAGAGACCCAGTACTTC
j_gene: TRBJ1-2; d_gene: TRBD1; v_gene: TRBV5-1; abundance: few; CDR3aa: CASSVQGTLLDGYTF; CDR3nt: TGCGCCAGCAGCGTACAGGGGACTCTACTCGATGGCTACACCTTC
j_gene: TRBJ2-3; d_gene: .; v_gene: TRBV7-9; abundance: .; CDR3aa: CASSLGQGGDTQYF; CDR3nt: TGTGCCAGCAGCTTAGGGCAGGGAGGAGATACGCAGTATTTT
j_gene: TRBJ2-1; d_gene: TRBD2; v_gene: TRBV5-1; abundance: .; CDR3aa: CASSLTSGGRNNEQFF; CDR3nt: TGCGCCAGCAGCTTAACTAGCGGGGGGAGGAACAATGAGCAGTTCTTC
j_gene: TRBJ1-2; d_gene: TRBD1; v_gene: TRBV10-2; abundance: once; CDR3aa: CASSPGTDYGYTF; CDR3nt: TGCGCCAGCTCCCCCGGGACAGATTATGGCTACACCTTC
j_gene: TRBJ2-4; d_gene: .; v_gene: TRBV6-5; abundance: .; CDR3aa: CASGQLTLSGNIQYF; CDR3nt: TGTGCCAGCGGCCAATTGACCCTTTCGGGAAACATTCAGTACTTC
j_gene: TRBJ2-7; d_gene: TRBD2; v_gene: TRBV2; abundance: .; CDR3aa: CASSQLSERGYEQYF; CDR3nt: TGTGCCAGCAGCCAACTTTCGGAGCGGGGCTACGAGCAGTACTTC
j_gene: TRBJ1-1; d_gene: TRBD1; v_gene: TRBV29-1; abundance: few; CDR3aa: CSGDRGWGMNTEAFF; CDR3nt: TGCAGCGGAGACAGGGGATGGGGAATGAACACTGAAGCTTTCTTT
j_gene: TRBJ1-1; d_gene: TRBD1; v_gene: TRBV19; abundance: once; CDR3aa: CAAQRTGTLGTEAFF; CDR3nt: TGTGCCGCACAAAGGACAGGGACATTGGGCACTGAAGCTTTCTTT
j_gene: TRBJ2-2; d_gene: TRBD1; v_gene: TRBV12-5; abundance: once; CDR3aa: CASGLLTGGANTGELFF; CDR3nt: TGTGCTAGTGGTTTGTTGACAGGGGGCGCGAACACCGGGGAGCTGTTTTTT
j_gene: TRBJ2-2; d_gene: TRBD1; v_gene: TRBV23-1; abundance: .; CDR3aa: CASSHATLRQGTGELFF; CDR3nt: TGCGCCAGCAGTCACGCAACCCTGAGACAGGGTACGGGGGAGCTGTTTTTT
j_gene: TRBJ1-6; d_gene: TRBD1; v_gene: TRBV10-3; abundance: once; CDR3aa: CAIRVQVDRNSPLHF; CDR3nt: TGTGCCATCAGGGTGCAGGTGGACAGGAATTCACCCCTCCACTTT
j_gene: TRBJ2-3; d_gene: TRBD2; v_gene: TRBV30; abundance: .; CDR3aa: CACYMNGGSTDTQYF; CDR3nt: TGTGCCTGTTACATGAACGGGGGGTCCACAGATACGCAGTATTTT
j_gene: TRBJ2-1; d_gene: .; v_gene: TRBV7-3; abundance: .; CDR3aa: CASGPDYSYNEQFF; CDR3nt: TGTGCCAGCGGGCCGGATTACTCCTACAATGAGCAGTTCTTC
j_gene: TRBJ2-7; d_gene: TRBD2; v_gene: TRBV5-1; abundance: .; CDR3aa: CASTPGWGGSSYEQYF; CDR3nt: TGCGCCAGCACCCCCGGGTGGGGCGGGAGCTCCTACGAGCAGTACTTC
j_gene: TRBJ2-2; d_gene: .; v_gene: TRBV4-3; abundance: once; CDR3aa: CASSQEQLLPDTGELFF; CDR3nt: TGCGCCAGCAGCCAAGAACAATTACTACCGGACACCGGGGAGCTGTTTTTT
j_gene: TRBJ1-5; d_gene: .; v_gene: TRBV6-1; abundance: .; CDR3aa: CASTRVGHGQPQHF; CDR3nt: TGTGCCAGCACCAGGGTGGGGCACGGGCAGCCCCAGCATTTT
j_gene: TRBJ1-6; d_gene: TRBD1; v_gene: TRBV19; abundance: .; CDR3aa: CASNPTGGGSPLHF; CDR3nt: TGTGCCAGTAACCCAACAGGGGGAGGTTCACCCCTCCACTTT
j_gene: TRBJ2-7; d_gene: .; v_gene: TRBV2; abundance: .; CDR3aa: CASGGALDYEQYF; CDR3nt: TGTGCCAGCGGAGGGGCACTAGACTACGAGCAGTACTTC
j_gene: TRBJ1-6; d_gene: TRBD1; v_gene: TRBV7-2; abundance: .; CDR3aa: CASSFTGGKNSPLHF; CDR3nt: TGTGCCAGCAGCTTTACAGGGGGCAAGAATTCACCCCTCCACTTT
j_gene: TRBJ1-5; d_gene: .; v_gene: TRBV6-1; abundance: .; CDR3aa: CASKSGTNNQPQHF; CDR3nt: TGTGCCAGCAAATCCGGGACAAACAATCAGCCCCAGCATTTT